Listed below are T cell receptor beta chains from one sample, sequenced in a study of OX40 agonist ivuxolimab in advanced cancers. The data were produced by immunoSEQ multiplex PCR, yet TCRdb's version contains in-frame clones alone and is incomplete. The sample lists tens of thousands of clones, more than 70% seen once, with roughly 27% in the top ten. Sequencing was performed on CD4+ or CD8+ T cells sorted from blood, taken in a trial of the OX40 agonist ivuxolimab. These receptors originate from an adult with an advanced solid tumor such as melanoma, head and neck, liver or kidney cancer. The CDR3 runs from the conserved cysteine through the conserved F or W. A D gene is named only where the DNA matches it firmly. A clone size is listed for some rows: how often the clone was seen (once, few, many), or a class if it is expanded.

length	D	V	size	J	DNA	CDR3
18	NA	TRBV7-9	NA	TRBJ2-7	TGTGCCAGCAGCCCCGTCCCCCCCCCGCTGGGGGGAGTGGACGAGCAGTACTTC	CASSPVPPPLGGVDEQYF
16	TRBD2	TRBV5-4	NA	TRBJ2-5	TGTGCCAGCAGCCCGACCGCGGGAGGGCCCTGGGAGACCCAGTACTTC	CASSPTAGGPWETQYF
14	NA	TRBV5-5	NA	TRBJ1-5	TGTGCCAGCACCCTTGGGACGTTCAATCAGCCCCAGCATTTT	CASTLGTFNQPQHF
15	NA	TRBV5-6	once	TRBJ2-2	TGTGCCAGCAGCTTGGTAGGAGTCTTGACCGGGGAGCTGTTTTTT	CASSLVGVLTGELFF
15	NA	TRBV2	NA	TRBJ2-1	TGTGCCAGCAGTGATTCTACCCTGGGGGGATATGAGCAGTTCTTC	CASSDSTLGGYEQFF
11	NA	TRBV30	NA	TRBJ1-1	TGTGCCTGGACTCATAGCACTGAAGCTTTCTTT	CAWTHSTEAFF
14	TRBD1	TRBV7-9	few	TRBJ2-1	TGTGCCAGCAGTTTCCTGACAGGGGGCTATGAGCAGTTCTTC	CASSFLTGGYEQFF
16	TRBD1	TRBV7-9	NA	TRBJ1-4	TGTGCCAGCAGCGAACAAACCGGGACAGGGGGAGAAAAACTGTTTTTT	CASSEQTGTGGEKLFF
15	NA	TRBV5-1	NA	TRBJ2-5	TGCGCCAGCAGCTTGGGGCCGGGACTTCAAGAGACCCAGTACTTC	CASSLGPGLQETQYF
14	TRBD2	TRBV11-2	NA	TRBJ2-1	TGTGCCAGCAGCTTAGAACTAGCGGGGAATGAGCAGTTCTTC	CASSLELAGNEQFF
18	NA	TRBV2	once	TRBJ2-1	TGTGCCAGCAGACCTGAGGGGGAGCCCCCCCTCTCCTACAATGAGCAGTTCTTC	CASRPEGEPPLSYNEQFF
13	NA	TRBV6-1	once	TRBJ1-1	TGTGCCAGCAGCGACCGGGGGCTCACTGAAGCTTTCTTT	CASSDRGLTEAFF
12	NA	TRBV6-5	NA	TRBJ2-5	TGTGCCAGCAGTTACTTCGGGGAGACCCAGTACTTC	CASSYFGETQYF
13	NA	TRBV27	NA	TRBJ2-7	TGTGCCAGCAGTTTATCGGCGGGGCGGGAGCAGTACTTC	CASSLSAGREQYF
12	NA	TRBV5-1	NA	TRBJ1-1	TGCGCCAGCAGCTTGGGGGGGTTAGAAGCTTTCTTT	CASSLGGLEAFF
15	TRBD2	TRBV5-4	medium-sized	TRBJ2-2	TGTGCCAGCAGCATCCGGGACTATATAACCGGGGAGCTGTTTTTT	CASSIRDYITGELFF
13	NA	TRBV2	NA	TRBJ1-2	TGTGCCAGCAGTATGACAGCCACCTATGGCTACACCTTC	CASSMTATYGYTF
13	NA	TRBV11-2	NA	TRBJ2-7	TGTGCCAGCAGCTTAGAGGCAGGGGACGAGCAGTACTTC	CASSLEAGDEQYF
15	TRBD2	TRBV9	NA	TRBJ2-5	TGTGCCAGCAGCGGGACTAGCGGGAGATATGAGACCCAGTACTTC	CASSGTSGRYETQYF
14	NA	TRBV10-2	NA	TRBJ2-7	TGCGCCAGCAGGGGGGGAGGGGGCCTCGACGAGCAGTACTTC	CASRGGGGLDEQYF
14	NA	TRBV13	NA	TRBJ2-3	TGTGCCAGCAGCTTCGAGGCGGGGACAGATACGCAGTATTTT	CASSFEAGTDTQYF
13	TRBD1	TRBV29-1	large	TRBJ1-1	TGCAGCGCCAGAACAGGGGCGAACACTGAAGCTTTCTTT	CSARTGANTEAFF
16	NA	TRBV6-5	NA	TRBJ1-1	TGTGCCAGCAGTTACACCCATTCACGGTTGAACACTGAAGCTTTCTTT	CASSYTHSRLNTEAFF
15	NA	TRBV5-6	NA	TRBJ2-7	TGTGCCAGCAGCTTGTTTTCACAGGGCACCTACGAGCAGTACTTC	CASSLFSQGTYEQYF
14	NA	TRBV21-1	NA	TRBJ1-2	TGTGCCAGCAGCAAAAACCCCGGCTACTATGGCTACACCTTC	CASSKNPGYYGYTF
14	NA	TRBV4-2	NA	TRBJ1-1	TGTGCCAGCAGCCATGAGGGACAGAACACTGAAGCTTTCTTT	CASSHEGQNTEAFF
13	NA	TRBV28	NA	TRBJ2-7	TGTGCCAGCAAAGAGCCCGGGGTCTACGAGCAGTACTTC	CASKEPGVYEQYF
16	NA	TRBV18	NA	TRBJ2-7	TGTGCCAGCTCACAACCAGGGGAACCGAGCTCCTACGAGCAGTACTTC	CASSQPGEPSSYEQYF
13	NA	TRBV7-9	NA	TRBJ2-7	TGTGCCAGCAGCTTAGGATTGGGCTACGAGCAGTACTTC	CASSLGLGYEQYF
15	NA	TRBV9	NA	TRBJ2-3	TGTGCCAGCAGCGTAGCGGGCGGGATGGCAGATACGCAGTATTTT	CASSVAGGMADTQYF
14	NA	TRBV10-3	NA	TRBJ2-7	TGTGCCATAACGGGGAGCCCGGGGTTCTACGAGCAGTACTTC	CAITGSPGFYEQYF
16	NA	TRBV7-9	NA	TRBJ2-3	TGTGCCAGCAGCTTAGCACAACCCCCAAGCACAGATACGCAGTATTTT	CASSLAQPPSTDTQYF
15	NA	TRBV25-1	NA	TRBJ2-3	TGTGCCAGCAGTGAACCGGCAGGGGAGCGCGATACGCAGTATTTT	CASSEPAGERDTQYF
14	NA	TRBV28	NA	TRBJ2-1	TGTGCCAGCAGTTTGTCCACAGGGTACAATGAGCAGTTCTTC	CASSLSTGYNEQFF
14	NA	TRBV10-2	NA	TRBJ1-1	TGCGCCAGCAGTGAGTTCGCAGGGGCTACTGAAGCTTTCTTT	CASSEFAGATEAFF
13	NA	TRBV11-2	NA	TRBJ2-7	TGTGCCAGCAGCCCCAAGGCCCTCTACGAGCAGTACTTC	CASSPKALYEQYF
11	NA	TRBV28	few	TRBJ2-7	TGTGCCAGCAGTCCCAATCGCGAGCAGTACTTC	CASSPNREQYF
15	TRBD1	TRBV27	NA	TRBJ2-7	TGTGCCAGCAGTTTATCCGTTCGGGGACAGACCGAGCAGTACTTC	CASSLSVRGQTEQYF
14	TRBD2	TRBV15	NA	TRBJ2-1	TGTGCCACCAGCAGAGAACGAGCGGGAGTTGAGCAGTTCTTC	CATSRERAGVEQFF
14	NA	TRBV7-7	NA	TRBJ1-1	TGTGCTAGCAGCTTAGCGGGAGGGGGCACTGAAGCTTTCTTT	CASSLAGGGTEAFF
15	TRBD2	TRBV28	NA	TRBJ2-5	TGTGCCAGCAGTTTAACTAGCGGGCTACAAGAGACCCAGTACTTC	CASSLTSGLQETQYF
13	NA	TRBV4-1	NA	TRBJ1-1	TGCGCCAGCAGCCAAGATATCCTGGCTGAAGCTTTCTTT	CASSQDILAEAFF
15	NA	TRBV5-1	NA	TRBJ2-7	TGCGCCAGCAGCTTCTCCGGGACTTATCCCGACGAGCAGTACTTC	CASSFSGTYPDEQYF
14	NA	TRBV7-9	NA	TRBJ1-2	TGTGCCAGCAGCTTAGCTCTCGGGGGGTATGGCTACACCTTC	CASSLALGGYGYTF
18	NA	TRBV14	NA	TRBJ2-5	TGTGCCAGCAGCCAAGGGCACTTTACGGGGAGGTTCGCTGAGACCCAGTACTTC	CASSQGHFTGRFAETQYF
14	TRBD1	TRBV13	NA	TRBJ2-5	TGTGCCAGCAGCTCGGGACAGGGGGCAGAGACCCAGTACTTC	CASSSGQGAETQYF
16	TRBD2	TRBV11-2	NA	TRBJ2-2	TGTGCCAATTCAGGGGGTCTAGCGGGAAACACCGGGGAGCTGTTTTTT	CANSGGLAGNTGELFF
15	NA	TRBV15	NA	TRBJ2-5	TGTGCCACCAGCAGGCAAGACAGGGAGGGAGAGACCCAGTACTTC	CATSRQDREGETQYF
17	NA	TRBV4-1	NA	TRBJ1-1	TGCGCCAGCAGCCAAGATCACAATCAGGGGTTCGGCACTGAAGCTTTCTTT	CASSQDHNQGFGTEAFF
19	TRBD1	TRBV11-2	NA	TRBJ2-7	TGTGCCAGCAGCTTCCCCCTTACCCCACAGGGGGCGCGCTCCTACGAGCAGTACTTC	CASSFPLTPQGARSYEQYF
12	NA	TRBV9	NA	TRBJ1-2	TGTGCCAGCAGCACAGGATCAGCTGGCTACACCTTC	CASSTGSAGYTF
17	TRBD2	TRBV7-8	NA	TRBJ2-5	TGTGCCAGCAGCCATCGCGGGACTAGCGGGAGTGGAGAGACCCAGTACTTC	CASSHRGTSGSGETQYF
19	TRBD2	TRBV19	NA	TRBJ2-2	TGTGCCAGTAGTACCTGGGGACTAGCGGGAGGAGGGGACACCGGGGAGCTGTTTTTT	CASSTWGLAGGGDTGELFF
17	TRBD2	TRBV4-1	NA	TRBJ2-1	TGCGCCAGCAGCCAGTTCATAGCGGGAGAAACCCACAATGAGCAGTTCTTC	CASSQFIAGETHNEQFF
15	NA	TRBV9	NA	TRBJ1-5	TGTGCCAGCAGCGTAGGCGGGGGAGGGCATCAGCCCCAGCATTTT	CASSVGGGGHQPQHF
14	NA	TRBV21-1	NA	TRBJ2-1	TGTGTCAGCAGCCAAGCGGACTCGGACAATGAGCAGTTCTTC	CVSSQADSDNEQFF